This T cell receptor beta chain was sequenced for a study of shared clonotypes between healthy human individuals. All the donors were Caucasian adults who lived in Nashville, Tennessee. TCRdb's table, derived via immunoSEQ multiplex PCR, lists solely in-frame clones and lacks some. The table lists around 440,000 clones, roughly four fifths of them singletons, with more than 10% in the top ten. With 0 bases removed from V and 0 bases from J, the gap between germline ends came to 4 bases. The CDR3 is made up of 14 amino acids. The germline gives CDR1 LGHNA, CDR2 YSLEER. The sample was PBMCs. The chain recombines TRBV4-3 with TRBJ2-3, with D hard to call. This TCR was sampled from a woman in her forties in good health. Some clones in this sample may be carry-over from other donors' samples. This chain's CDR3 is CASSQDLSTDTQYF. CDR3 bases: TGCGCCAGCAGCCAAGATTTGAGCACAGATACGCAGTATTTT.